This T cell receptor (beta chain) was retrieved from a study of T cells in Graves' hyperthyroidism and ophthalmopathy. The CDR3 length is 14 residues. Deletions cut 6 bases from V and 5 bases from J, with 13 bases between. CDR1 MDHEN and CDR2 SYDVKM come from the germline V gene. RNA transcripts gave rise to amplified TCR beta CDR3 regions. First-round RT-PCR with HTBI primers amplified the TCR CDR3 region. Each CDR3 protein gets one entry after TCRdb re-called the multiplex PCR reads with MiXCR. The sample carries around 350,000 distinct CDR3 sequences, 13% to 15% recorded once. Sequencing input: blood. V gene TRBV28 combines with J gene TRBJ2-2, with a possible D match to TRBD2 (5 bases). This sequence was found in a woman in her twenties or thirties with Graves' ophthalmopathy. The CDR3 here is CASSSGMRTGELFF. The CDR3 nucleotides read TGTGCCAGCAGCTCCGGGATGAGGACCGGGGAGCTGTTTTTT.